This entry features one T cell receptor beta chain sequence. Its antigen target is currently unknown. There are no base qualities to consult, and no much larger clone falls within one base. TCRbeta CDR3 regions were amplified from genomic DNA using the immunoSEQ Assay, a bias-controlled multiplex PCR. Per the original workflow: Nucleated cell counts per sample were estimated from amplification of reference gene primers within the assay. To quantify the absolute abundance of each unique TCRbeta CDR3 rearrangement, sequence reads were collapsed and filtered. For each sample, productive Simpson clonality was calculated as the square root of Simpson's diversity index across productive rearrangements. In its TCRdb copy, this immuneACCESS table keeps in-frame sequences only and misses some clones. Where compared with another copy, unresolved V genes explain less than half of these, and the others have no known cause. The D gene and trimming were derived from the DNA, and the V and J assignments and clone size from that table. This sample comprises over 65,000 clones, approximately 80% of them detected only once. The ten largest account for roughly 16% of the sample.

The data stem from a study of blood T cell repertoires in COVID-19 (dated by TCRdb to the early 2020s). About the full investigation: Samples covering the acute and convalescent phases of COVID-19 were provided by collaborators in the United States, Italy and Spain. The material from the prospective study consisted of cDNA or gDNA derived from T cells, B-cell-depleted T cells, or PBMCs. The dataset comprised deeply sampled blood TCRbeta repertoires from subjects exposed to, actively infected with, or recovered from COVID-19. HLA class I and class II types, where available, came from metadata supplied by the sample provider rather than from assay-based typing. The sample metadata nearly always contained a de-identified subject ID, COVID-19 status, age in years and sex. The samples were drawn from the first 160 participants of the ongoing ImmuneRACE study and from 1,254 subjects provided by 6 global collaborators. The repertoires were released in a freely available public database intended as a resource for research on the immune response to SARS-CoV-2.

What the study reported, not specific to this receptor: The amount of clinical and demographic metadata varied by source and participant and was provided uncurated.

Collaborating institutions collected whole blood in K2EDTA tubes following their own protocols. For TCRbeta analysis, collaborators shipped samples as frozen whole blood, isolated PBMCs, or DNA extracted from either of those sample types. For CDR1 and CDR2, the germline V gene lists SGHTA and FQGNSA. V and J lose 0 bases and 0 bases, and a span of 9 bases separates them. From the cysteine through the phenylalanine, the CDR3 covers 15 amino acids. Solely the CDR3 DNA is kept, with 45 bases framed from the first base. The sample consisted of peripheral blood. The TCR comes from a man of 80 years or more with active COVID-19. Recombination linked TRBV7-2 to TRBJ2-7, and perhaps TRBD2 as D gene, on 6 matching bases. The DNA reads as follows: TGTGCCAGCAGCTTAGCGGCGGGACTCTCCTACGAGCAGTACTTC. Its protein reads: CASSLAAGLSYEQYF.